This TCR beta chain is drawn from a study of T cell repertoires in cytomegalovirus infection (dated 2019 in TCRdb). In terms of the full investigation: Because public TCR beta signatures pointed to carriage of CMV infection together with the matching HLA type, the HLA type of each donor mattered for the analysis. On the study overall, not on this receptor specifically: In the ex vivo response, HLA-C-restricted CMV-specific TCR beta clonotypes were dominant, and in two of eight donors the single most frequent clonotype came from this HLA-C-restricted group. In both this cohort and an independent cohort of approximately 350 donors, the cumulative frequency of public TCR beta family members distinguished carriers of CMV infection plus the relevant HLA type.

This clonotype was recorded a few times. Its antigen specificity is not known. Base qualities are not recorded, but no much larger clone differs from it by a single base. TCRdb names Illumina HiSeq 1500 as the instrument used. TCRdb trimmed public reads at Q25 via fastp, called clones via MiXCR and kept in-frame beta chains. Each record represents a unique CDR3 protein, reported with the most common genes and DNA among its rows. The sample has 250,000 or so distinct CDR3 sequences on record, 15% to 20% of them singletons. The ten largest clonotypes hold less than 60% of the sample. The TCR was taken from a human donor in good health (CMV status not recorded). Some clones in this sample may be carry-over from other donors' samples. What was sequenced was CD8+ T cells from PBMCs.

DNA sequence: TGTGCCAGCAGTTTAGAGGAACAAGAGACCCAGTACTTC. Translated, this is CASSLEEQETQYF. The chain was built from TRBV28 and TRBJ2-5; the D gene cannot be named for sure. The CDR3 has 13 amino acids, counting the end cysteine and phenylalanine. Only CDR3 DNA remains: 39 bases, in frame from the first base. V lost 2 bases and J lost 2 bases; the stretch between them is 6 bases long. As encoded in the germline V gene, CDR1 is MDHEN while CDR2 is SYDVKM.